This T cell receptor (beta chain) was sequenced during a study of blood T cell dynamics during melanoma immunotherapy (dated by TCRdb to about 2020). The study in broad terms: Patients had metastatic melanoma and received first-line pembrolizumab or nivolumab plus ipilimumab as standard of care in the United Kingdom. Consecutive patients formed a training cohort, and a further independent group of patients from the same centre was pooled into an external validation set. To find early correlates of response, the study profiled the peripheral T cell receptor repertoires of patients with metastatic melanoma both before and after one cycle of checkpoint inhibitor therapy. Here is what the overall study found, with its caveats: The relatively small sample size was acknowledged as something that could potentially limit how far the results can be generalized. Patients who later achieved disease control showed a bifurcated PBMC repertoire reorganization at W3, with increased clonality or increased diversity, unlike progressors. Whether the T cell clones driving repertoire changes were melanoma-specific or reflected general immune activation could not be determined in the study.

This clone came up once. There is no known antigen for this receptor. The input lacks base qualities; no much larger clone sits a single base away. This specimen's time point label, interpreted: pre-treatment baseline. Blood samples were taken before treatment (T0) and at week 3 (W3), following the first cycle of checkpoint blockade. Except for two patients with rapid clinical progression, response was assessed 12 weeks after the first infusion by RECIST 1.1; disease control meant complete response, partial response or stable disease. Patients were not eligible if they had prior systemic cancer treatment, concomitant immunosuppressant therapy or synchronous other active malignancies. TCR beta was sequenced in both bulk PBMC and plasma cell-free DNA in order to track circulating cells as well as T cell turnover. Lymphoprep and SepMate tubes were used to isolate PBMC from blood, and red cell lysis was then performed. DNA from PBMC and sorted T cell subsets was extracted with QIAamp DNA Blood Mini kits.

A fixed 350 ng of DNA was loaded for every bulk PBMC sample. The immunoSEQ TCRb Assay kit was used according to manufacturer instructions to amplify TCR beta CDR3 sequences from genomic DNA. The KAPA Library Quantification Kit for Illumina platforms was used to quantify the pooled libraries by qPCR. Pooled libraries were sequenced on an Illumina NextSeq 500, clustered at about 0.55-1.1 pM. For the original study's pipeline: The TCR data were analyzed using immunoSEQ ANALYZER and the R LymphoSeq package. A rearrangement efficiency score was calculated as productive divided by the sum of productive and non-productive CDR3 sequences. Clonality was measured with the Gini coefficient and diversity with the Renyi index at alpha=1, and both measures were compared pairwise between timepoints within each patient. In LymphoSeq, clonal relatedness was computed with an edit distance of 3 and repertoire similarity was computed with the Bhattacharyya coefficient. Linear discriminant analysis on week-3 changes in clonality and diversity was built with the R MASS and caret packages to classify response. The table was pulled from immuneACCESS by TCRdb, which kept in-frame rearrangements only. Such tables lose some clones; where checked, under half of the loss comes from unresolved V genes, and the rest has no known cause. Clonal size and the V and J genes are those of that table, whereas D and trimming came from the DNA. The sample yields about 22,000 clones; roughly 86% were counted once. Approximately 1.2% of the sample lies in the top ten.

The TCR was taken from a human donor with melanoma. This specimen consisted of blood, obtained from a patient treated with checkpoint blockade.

The CDR3: CASSLTADNSPLHF. The sequenced DNA: TGCGCCAGCAGCTTGACAGCGGATAATTCACCCCTCCACTTT. Recombination connected TRBV5-1 to TRBJ1-6; too little of a D gene remains to name it. Cut back by 1 base and 5 bases, the V and J ends lie 7 bases apart. Including the terminal cysteine and phenylalanine, the CDR3 comprises 14 residues. Here the CDR3 DNA is all that survives: 42 bases in frame from base 1. Based on the germline V gene, the CDR1 and CDR2 sequences are SGHRS and YFSETQ.